This TCR beta chain was sequenced for a study of blood T cell repertoires in COVID-19. At the level of the study: COVID-19 samples from acute and convalescent phases originated in the United States, Italy and Spain. T cells, B-cell-depleted T cells, or PBMCs supplied cDNA or gDNA.

This CDR3 spans 20 amino acids. Per the germline V gene, CDR1 is SGHDN and CDR2 is FVKESK. Between the trimmed V and J ends, which lost 0 bases and 4 bases, there was a span of 27 bases. Authors' processing steps: Reference gene primers were amplified, and this amplification served to estimate nucleated cell counts. Here immunoSEQ multiplex PCR was the method, and the copy in TCRdb shows in-frame clones only, minus some. Clonal size and the V and J genes are those of that table, whereas D and trimming came from the DNA. The sample records about 120,000 clones, 87% being singletons. This rearrangement joins TRBV14 to TRBJ1-2; maybe TRBD1 (6 bases). This TCR was recovered from a woman in her seventies with acute or convalescent COVID-19. The specimen was peripheral blood. CDR3 sequence reads: CASSQDQGPIELRSPYGYTF. The CDR3 DNA follows: TGTGCCAGCAGCCAAGACCAGGGGCCCATAGAGCTGAGGTCTCCCTATGGCTACACCTTC.